These 5 T cell receptor beta chains share one sample of origin, sequenced in a study of T cell repertoires in cytomegalovirus infection. Using its own MiXCR run on the reads, TCRdb lists one record per CDR3 protein. Of roughly 630,000 distinct CDR3 sequences detected, about 24% appear once; the ten largest clones hold approximately 8.2%. The material sequenced was CD8+ T cells from PBMCs. The origin of the receptors is a human donor in good health (CMV status not recorded). Some clones in this sample may be carry-over from other donors' samples.

This chain links TRBV20-1 with TRBJ2-5; 12 nucleotides match TRBD2. From germline, CDR1 is DFQATT and CDR2 SNEGSKA (reference sequence). The CDR3 is 16 residues long. Trimming cost V 6 bases and J 5 bases; bases outside gene matches: 13. For the CDR3, the DNA is TGCAGTGCCAGGGATCTGGCTAGCGGGGGGGATGAGACCCAGTACTTC. Its translation: CSARDLASGGDETQYF.

This clonotype was detected ten times or more. The rearrangement links TRBV14 to TRBJ1-1; no clear D. Germline V gene sequence: CDR1 SGHDN, CDR2 FVKESK. The CDR3 is made up of 12 amino acids. Trimming pared 0 bases from V and 11 bases from J, leaving 10 bases between. CDR3 nucleotide sequence: TGTGCCAGCAGCCAAGAAGGGTTTTGGGCTTTCTTT. It translates to CASSQEGFWAFF.

The chain uses TRBV28 and TRBJ2-3; TRBD2 matches at 8 bases. The V and J ends lost 6 bases and 5 bases, in that order; junction bases with no gene match: 10. CDR3 size: 15 residues. Germline V lookup: CDR1 MDHEN, CDR2 SYDVKM. The CDR3 nucleotides read TGTGCCAGCAGCTTCCCCGCTGCGGGAGGAGATACGCAGTATTTT. It specifies CASSFPAAGGDTQYF. The whole variable domain, filled in from reference TRBV28 and TRBJ2-3, reads DVKVTQSSRYLVKRTGEKVFLECVQDMDHENMFWYRQDPGLGLRLIYFSYDVKMKEKGDIPEGYSVSREKKERFSLILESASTNQTSMYLCASSFPAAGGDTQYFGPGTRLTVL.

This clonotype was picked up a small number of times. V is TRBV14 and J is TRBJ2-2; 8 bases agree with TRBD1. Losses at the gene ends were 0 bases for V and 8 bases for J; bases not matched to a gene: 20. The CDR3 length is 20 residues. In germline, CDR1 is SGHDN, CDR2 FVKESK. The CDR3: CASSQDLGLPGQDSTGELFF. CDR3 nucleotide sequence: TGTGCCAGCAGCCAAGATTTGGGCCTCCCGGGACAGGATAGCACTGGGGAGCTGTTTTTT.

V usage is TRBV29-1 and J usage is TRBJ1-3; D gene uncertain. Germline values: CDR1 SQVTM, CDR2 ANQGSEA. The CDR3 totals 15 residues. Trimming cost V 0 bases and J 0 bases, with 9 bases left between them. Here the CDR3 DNA reads TGCAGCGTTGAAGAGCCCTGGAGCTCTGGAAACACCATATATTTT. As protein: CSVEEPWSSGNTIYF.